This passage covers 21 T cell receptor beta chains from one sample sequenced in a study of T cells in narcolepsy. The table came from immunoSEQ multiplex PCR; TCRdb's copy has only in-frame clones and leaves some out. The repertoire holds tens of thousands of clones, 70% to 80% seen once, with about 1.1% in the top ten. Sequenced input: CD45RA- memory CD4+ T cells from PBMCs. The receptors were sampled from a human donor with narcolepsy.

The table lists this clone with a few counts. The chain recombines TRBV28 with TRBJ1-1; maybe TRBD1 (6 bases). The V end was cut by 7 bases, the J end by 11 bases, with 14 bases between. The CDR3 runs 11 residues. CDR1 is MDHEN, CDR2 SYDVKM, per germline. CDR3 loop: CASTLGQLAFF. CDR3 nucleotides: TGTGCCAGCACTCTAGGACAGCTCGCTTTCTTT.

This clone has a single count. J is TRBJ2-7 and V is TRBV7-9, with D unclear. The germline V gene has CDR1 SEHNR and CDR2 FQNEAQ (reference sequence). Trimming removed 1 base from V and 6 bases from J, with 13 bases in between. CDR3 length equals 14 residues. The CDR3 loop is CASSLVGIGPEQYF. The CDR3 nucleotides read TGTGCCAGCAGCTTAGTAGGGATCGGACCCGAGCAGTACTTC.

The rearrangement links TRBV6-5 to TRBJ1-1, with 9 nucleotides matching TRBD1. V dropped 4 bases and J dropped 8; count of bases not matched to a gene: 8. CDR3 length: 14 residues. From germline, CDR1 is MNHEY and CDR2 SVGAGI. CDR3 residues: CASSSKGQGAEAFF. In DNA form, the CDR3 reads TGTGCCAGCAGTTCAAAGGGACAGGGTGCCGAAGCTTTCTTT.

The rearrangement uses TRBV23-1 and TRBJ2-2; D is ambiguous. TRBV23-1 is given ORF status, its function remaining uncertain. The CDR3 length is 12 residues. The V gene lost 4 bases and the J gene lost 5 bases, with 5 bases spanning the gap. The CDR3 nucleotides are TGCGCCAGCAGTCCCCTTACCGGGGAGCTGTTTTTT. It encodes CASSPLTGELFF.

V gene TRBV5-1 combines with J gene TRBJ2-7, with TRBD1 as a possible D gene (7 bases). The CDR3 has 14 residues. Trimming removed 4 bases at V and 6 bases at J, with 17 bases between. Germline V gene sequence: CDR1 SGHRS, CDR2 YFSETQ. The DNA of the CDR3 is TGCGCCAGCAGCCGACAGGGAGGTGCGTCCGAGCAGTACTTC. Translated, it gives CASSRQGGASEQYF. Together with reference TRBV5-1 and TRBJ2-7, the CDR3 gives the full variable domain: KAGVTQTPRYLIKTRGQQVTLSCSPISGHRSVSWYQQTPGQGLQFLFEYFSETQRNKGNFPGRFSGRQFSNSRSEMNVSTLELGDSALYLCASSRQGGASEQYFGPGTRLTVT.

The chain combines TRBV5-4 with TRBJ2-3; D not resolved. CDR3 length: 18 residues. V lost 0 bases, J lost 1 base, and 18 bases lay in between. CDR1 and CDR2 (germline): SGHNT, YYREEE (reference sequence). The CDR3 sequence: CASSLGVSSALRTDTQYF. Written as DNA, the CDR3 is TGTGCCAGCAGCTTGGGAGTGAGTTCTGCTCTTCGCACAGATACGCAGTATTTT.

In this sample, this clone turned up a few times. Relative to the germline gene, one junction end is altered; a read error may explain this. This sample includes further DNA sequences coding for the same CDR3. In DNA, the CDR3 is TGTGCCAGCAATGAAGCGGGAGGATTTAACGAGCAGTACTTC. Residues: CASNEAGGFNEQYF. The chain employs TRBV6-1 and TRBJ2-7, with 9 bases matching TRBD2. The CDR3 loop spans 14 amino acids. Germline V CDR1 and CDR2: MNHNS, SASEGT.

The V and J genes are TRBV6-5 and TRBJ1-5; TRBD1 agrees at 7 bases. The CDR3 totals 12 residues. V shed 8 bases, J shed 2 bases, and the junction held 0 bases outside the gene matches. From germline, CDR1 is MNHEY and CDR2 SVGAGI. In DNA, the CDR3 is TGTGCCAGCGGACAGGGCAATCAGCCCCAGCATTTT. Translation: CASGQGNQPQHF.

The chain has TRBV10-3 and TRBJ2-5; 7 bases match TRBD2. This CDR3 region has 13 residues. The germline CDR1 and CDR2 sequences are ENHRY and SYGVKD. V lost 3 bases to trimming and J lost 4 bases; unmatched junction nucleotides: 2. The CDR3 loop is CAISDRGRETQYF. The CDR3 nucleotides are TGTGCCATCAGTGATCGCGGGAGAGAGACCCAGTACTTC.

CDR3 in amino acids: CASMGSGTLDNEQFF. In nucleotides, the CDR3 is TGTGCCAGCATGGGGAGCGGGACACTCGACAATGAGCAGTTCTTC. V is TRBV27 and J is TRBJ2-1, with a weak D call TRBD2 (7 bases). CDR3 size: 15 residues. With 7 bases removed from V and 5 bases from J, the gap between germline ends came to 18 bases. Germline V gene lookup returns CDR1 MNHEY and CDR2 SMNVEV (reference sequence).

The gene calls are TRBV28 and TRBJ1-2; no reliable D call. The CDR3 covers 12 residues. CDR1 is MDHEN and CDR2 is SYDVKM in the germline V gene. The ends were cut back, 6 bases at V and 4 bases at J, with 9 bases in the middle. The CDR3 DNA reads as TGTGCCAGCAGCGAAGGTCTCTATGGCTACACCTTC. It translates to CASSEGLYGYTF.

The V call is TRBV4-3, the J call TRBJ2-7, with a possible D match to TRBD1 (5 bases). The CDR3 sequence is 14 residues long. Between the trimmed V and J ends, which lost 4 bases and 7 bases, there was a span of 17 bases. Germline lookup yields CDR1 LGHNA and CDR2 YSLEER. The CDR3 loop reads CASSLGQGSEEQYF. CDR3 DNA sequence: TGCGCCAGCAGCCTGGGTCAGGGTTCAGAAGAGCAGTACTTC.

The DNA for the CDR3 is TGTGCCAGCAGCCAAGAGTTGGGGGGGCGGGAGAGGGTGTATTTT. This encodes CASSQELGGRERVYF. The chain combines TRBV4-2 with TRBJ2-3, with a possible D match to TRBD2 (7 bases). Germline V gene lookup returns CDR1 LGHNA and CDR2 YNFKEQ. With 0 bases removed from V and 14 bases from J, the gap between germline ends came to 21 bases. The CDR3 consists of 15 residues.

A few counts support this clone. The chain uses TRBV6-1 and TRBJ2-1; D is perhaps TRBD2 (5 bases). The CDR3 runs 14 residues. Germline lookup yields CDR1 MNHNS and CDR2 SASEGT. Trimming removed 8 bases at V and 0 bases at J, with 11 bases between. The CDR3 DNA sequence: TGTGCCAGCGCTGCGGGCGGCTCCTACAATGAGCAGTTCTTC. It codes for CASAAGGSYNEQFF.

The chain has TRBV5-1 and TRBJ2-3, with 12 bases matching TRBD2. J lost 4 bases, V lost 0 bases, and 3 bases had no gene match. Germline V gene data show CDR1 as SGHRS and CDR2 as YFSETQ. CDR3 size: 16 residues. The CDR3 region is CASSLGTSGTPDTQYF. The CDR3 DNA reads as TGCGCCAGCAGCTTGGGGACTAGCGGGACCCCAGATACGCAGTATTTT.

This chain uses TRBV11-2 with TRBJ2-2, with TRBD2 matching 7 bases. Germline V gene lookup returns CDR1 SGHAT and CDR2 FQNNGV. V shed 4 bases, J shed 1 base, and the junction held 6 bases outside the gene matches. The CDR3 has 16 residues. The CDR3 region has the DNA TGTGCCAGCAGCTCCCCCGGGGGGATGAACACCGGGGAGCTGTTTTTT. Its protein is CASSSPGGMNTGELFF.

This clone was observed once. The chain is built from TRBV7-9 and TRBJ2-3; 7 positions match TRBD2. The germline V gene has CDR1 SEHNR and CDR2 FQNEAQ (reference sequence). With V trimmed by 5 bases and J by 2 bases, 7 bases remained unmatched. This CDR3 is built from 15 residues. The CDR3 DNA reads as TGTGCCAGCAGCCAGCGGGGTGGGTTCACAGATACGCAGTATTTT. Translating it yields CASSQRGGFTDTQYF.

V gene TRBV9 combines with J gene TRBJ1-1; D is unclear. The CDR3 spans 14 residues. CDR1 is SGDLS, CDR2 YYNGEE, per germline. V was cut by 1 base and J by 5 bases, with 12 bases left in between. CDR3 nucleotides: TGTGCCAGCAGCGTAAACACCATGGGGACTGAAGCTTTCTTT. Translated: CASSVNTMGTEAFF.

The CDR3 nucleotides read TGTGCCAGCAGCTTGTGGCGTCCCGGGTCCTACGAGCAGTACTTC. It translates to CASSLWRPGSYEQYF. The V call is TRBV5-6, the J call TRBJ2-7; D unresolved. V was trimmed by 1 base and J by 1 base, leaving 12 bases between them. Per germline, CDR1 SGHDT and CDR2 YYEEEE. This CDR3 has 15 residues.

The rearrangement uses TRBV9 and TRBJ2-1; 7 bases align to TRBD2. Germline CDR1 and CDR2: SGDLS and YYNGEE. The CDR3 has 14 residues. V shed 2 bases and J 4 bases; nucleotides not matched to a gene: 3. The CDR3 bases are TGTGCCAGCAGCGTTTCTAGCGGTTACAATGAGCAGTTCTTC. Amino acids: CASSVSSGYNEQFF.

The J gene is TRBJ2-1, the V gene TRBV5-1; 7 bases match TRBD2. The V gene end was trimmed by 4 bases and the J gene end by 2 bases; junction bases not matched to a gene: 6. Per the germline V gene, CDR1 is SGHRS and CDR2 is YFSETQ. This CDR3 has 15 residues. Here the CDR3 reads CASSPTSVTYNEQFF. The CDR3 DNA follows: TGCGCCAGCAGCCCTACTAGCGTAACCTACAATGAGCAGTTCTTC.